The clone carrying this T cell receptor (beta chain) has a single count. Germline V gene data show CDR1 as LNHDA and CDR2 as SQIVND (reference sequence). CDR3 length equals 15 residues. Trimming at V came to 8 bases and at J to 3 bases, leaving 6 bases not matched to a gene. This entry is derived from a study of blood T cell repertoires in COVID-19. Source study methods: Nucleated cell counts were estimated from reference gene primer amplification. The data were produced by immunoSEQ multiplex PCR, yet TCRdb's version contains in-frame clones alone and is incomplete. V and J calls and clone size are as listed in that table; D and trimming were resolved from the DNA. There are some 300,000 clones in the sample; about 90% occur only once, and roughly 1% lies in the top ten.

The genes are TRBV19 and TRBJ2-1; TRBD2 aligns across 11 bases. The clonotype comes from a woman in her 40s with COVID-19, enrolled during active disease. The sample consisted of peripheral blood. CDR3: CASSLAGVHYNEQFF. The DNA of the CDR3 is TGTGCCAGTTCACTAGCGGGGGTTCACTACAATGAGCAGTTCTTC.